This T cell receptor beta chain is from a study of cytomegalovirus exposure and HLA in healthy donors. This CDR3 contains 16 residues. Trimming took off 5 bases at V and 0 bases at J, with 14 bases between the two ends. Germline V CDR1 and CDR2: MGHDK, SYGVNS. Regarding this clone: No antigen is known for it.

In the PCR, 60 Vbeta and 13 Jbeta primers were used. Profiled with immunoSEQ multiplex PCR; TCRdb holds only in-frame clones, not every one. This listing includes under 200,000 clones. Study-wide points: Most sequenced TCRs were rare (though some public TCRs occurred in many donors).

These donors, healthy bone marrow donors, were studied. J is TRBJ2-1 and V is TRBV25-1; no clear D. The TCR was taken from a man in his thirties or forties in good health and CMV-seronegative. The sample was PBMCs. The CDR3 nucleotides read TGTGCCAGCAGTTCTTCCTACGCGAACTCCTACAATGAGCAGTTCTTC. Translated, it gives CASSSSYANSYNEQFF.